The clone carrying this T cell receptor beta chain has more than one count but fewer than ten. Its antigen is not known. Germline assignment: CDR1 SEHNR and CDR2 FQNEAQ (reference sequence). Between the trimmed V and J ends, which lost 7 bases and 5 bases, there was a span of 11 bases. The CDR3 is 12 amino acids. These data belong to a study of T cells in Graves' hyperthyroidism and ophthalmopathy. Study-wide findings and caveats: Ophthalmopathy, as predicted by the model, came a median about seven months after the prediction.

RNA transcripts provided the source from which TCR beta CDR3 regions were amplified. When the TCR CDR3 underwent first-round RT-PCR, the HTBI primer set was used. TCRdb independently ran MiXCR on the multiplex PCR reads; one entry per CDR3 protein. The repertoire holds nearly 600,000 distinct CDR3 sequences, with 13% to 15% as singletons. For ophthalmopathy patients, the Clinical Activity Score was at least 3 and the NOSPECS grade at least 4; duration was under 3 months. The material sequenced was blood. The chain combines TRBV7-9 with TRBJ1-2, with no clear D. This sequence originates from a young woman with Graves' ophthalmopathy. The CDR3 spells CASTRVSYGYTF. The CDR3 DNA sequence: TGTGCCAGCACAAGGGTCTCGTATGGCTACACCTTC.